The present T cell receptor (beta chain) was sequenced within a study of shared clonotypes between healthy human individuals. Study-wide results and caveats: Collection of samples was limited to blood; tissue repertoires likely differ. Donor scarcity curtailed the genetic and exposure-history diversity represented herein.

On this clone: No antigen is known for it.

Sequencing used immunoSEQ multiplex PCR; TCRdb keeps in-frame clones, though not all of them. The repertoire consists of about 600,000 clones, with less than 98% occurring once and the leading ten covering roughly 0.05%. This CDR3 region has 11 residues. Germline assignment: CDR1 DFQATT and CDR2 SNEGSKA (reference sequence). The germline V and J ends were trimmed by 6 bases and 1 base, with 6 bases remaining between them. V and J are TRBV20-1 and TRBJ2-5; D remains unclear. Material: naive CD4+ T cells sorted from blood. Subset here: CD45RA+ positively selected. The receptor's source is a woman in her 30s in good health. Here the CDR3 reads CSARFQETQYF. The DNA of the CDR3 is TGCAGTGCCCGATTCCAAGAGACCCAGTACTTC.